The source of this TCR beta chain is a study of spatial heterogeneity in lung cancer. About this clonotype: The antigen remains unidentified. This beta chain is an off-target read within a library intended for alpha chains, so its frequency means little.

Per germline, CDR1 SGHRS and CDR2 YFSETQ. Deletions cut 2 bases from V and 1 base from J, with 6 bases between. This CDR3 spans 13 amino acids. Time point described: sample taken at primary tumor resection. The donors were about 72 patients with non-small cell lung cancer that was early-stage and untreated. Unsorted whole RNA of tumor, nontumor lung or frozen PBMC was sequenced. Study-wide points: Expanded alpha and beta TCR counts within tumors tracked tumor mutation counts.

TCRdb re-called the 5' RACE reads through MiXCR, storing one row per CDR3 protein. The sample records about 6,000 distinct CDR3 sequences, 12% to 15% being singletons. This chain joins TRBV5-1 and TRBJ2-5; a weak D match, TRBD2 (5 bases). The source is a male donor with early-stage non-small cell lung cancer. Specimen: lung tumor tissue, collected at surgery. CDR3 sequence: CASSFTSQETQYF. The DNA of the CDR3 is TGCGCCAGCAGCTTTACTAGCCAAGAGACCCAGTACTTC.